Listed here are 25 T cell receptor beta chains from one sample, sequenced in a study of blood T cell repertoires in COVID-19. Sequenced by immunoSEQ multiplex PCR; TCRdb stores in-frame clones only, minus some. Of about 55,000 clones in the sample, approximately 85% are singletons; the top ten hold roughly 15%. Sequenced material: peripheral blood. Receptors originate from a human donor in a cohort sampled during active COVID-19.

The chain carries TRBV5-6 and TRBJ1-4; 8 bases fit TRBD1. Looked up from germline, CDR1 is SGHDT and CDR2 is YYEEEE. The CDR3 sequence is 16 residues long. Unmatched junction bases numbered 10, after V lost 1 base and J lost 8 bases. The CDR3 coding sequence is TGTGCCAGCAGCTTGAAATCAGGGGGCGGCTACGAAAAACTGTTTTTT. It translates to CASSLKSGGGYEKLFF.

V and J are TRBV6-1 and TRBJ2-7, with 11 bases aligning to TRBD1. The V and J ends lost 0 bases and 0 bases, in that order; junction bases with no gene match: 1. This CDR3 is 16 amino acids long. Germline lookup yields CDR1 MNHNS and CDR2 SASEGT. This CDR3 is CASSEAGTGGSYEQYF. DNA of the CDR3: TGTGCCAGCAGTGAAGCCGGGACAGGGGGCTCCTACGAGCAGTACTTC.

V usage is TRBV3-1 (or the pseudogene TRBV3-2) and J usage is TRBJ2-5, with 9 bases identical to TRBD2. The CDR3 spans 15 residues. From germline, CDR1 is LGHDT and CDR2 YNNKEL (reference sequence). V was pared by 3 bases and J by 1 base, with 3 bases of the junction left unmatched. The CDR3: CASSHTSGPQETQYF. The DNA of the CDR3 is TGTGCCAGCAGCCATACTAGCGGGCCCCAAGAGACCCAGTACTTC.

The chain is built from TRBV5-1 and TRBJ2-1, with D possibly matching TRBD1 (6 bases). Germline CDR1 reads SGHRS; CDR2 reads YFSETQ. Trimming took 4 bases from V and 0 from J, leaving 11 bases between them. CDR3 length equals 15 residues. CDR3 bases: TGCGCCAGCAGCACACAGGGTGGCTCCTACAATGAGCAGTTCTTC. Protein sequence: CASSTQGGSYNEQFF.

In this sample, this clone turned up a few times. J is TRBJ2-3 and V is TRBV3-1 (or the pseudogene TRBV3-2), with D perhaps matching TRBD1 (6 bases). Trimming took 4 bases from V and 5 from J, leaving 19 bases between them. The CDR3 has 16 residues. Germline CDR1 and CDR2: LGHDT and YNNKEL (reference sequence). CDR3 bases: TGTGCCAGCAGCCCACGGCGCAGGGGAGAGGGAGATACGCAGTATTTT. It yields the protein CASSPRRRGEGDTQYF.

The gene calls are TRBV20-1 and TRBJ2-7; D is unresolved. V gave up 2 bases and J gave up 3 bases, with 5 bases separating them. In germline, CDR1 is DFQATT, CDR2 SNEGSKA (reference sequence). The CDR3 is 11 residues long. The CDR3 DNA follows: TGCAGTGCTAGACCAGACTACGAGCAGTACTTC. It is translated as CSARPDYEQYF.

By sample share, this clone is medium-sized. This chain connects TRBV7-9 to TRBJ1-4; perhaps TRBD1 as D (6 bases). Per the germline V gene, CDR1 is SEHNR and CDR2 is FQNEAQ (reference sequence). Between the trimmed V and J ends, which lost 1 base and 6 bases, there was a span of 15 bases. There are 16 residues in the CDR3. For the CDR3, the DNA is TGTGCCAGCAGCTTAGGTCCAGGGGTTATTTATGAAAAACTGTTTTTT. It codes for CASSLGPGVIYEKLFF.

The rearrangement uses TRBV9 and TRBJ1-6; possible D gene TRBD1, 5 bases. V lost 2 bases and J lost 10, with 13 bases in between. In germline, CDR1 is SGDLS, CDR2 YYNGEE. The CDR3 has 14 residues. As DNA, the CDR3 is TGTGCCAGCAGCGTGCTGGGGGGTCGGTCACCCCTCCACTTT. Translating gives CASSVLGGRSPLHF.

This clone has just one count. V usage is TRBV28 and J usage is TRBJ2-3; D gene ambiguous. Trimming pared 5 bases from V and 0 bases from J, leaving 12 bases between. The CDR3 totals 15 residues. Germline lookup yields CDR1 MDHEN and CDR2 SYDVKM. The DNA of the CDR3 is TGTGCCAGCAGTGTGTCGCAGGCTAGCACAGATACGCAGTATTTT. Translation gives CASSVSQASTDTQYF.

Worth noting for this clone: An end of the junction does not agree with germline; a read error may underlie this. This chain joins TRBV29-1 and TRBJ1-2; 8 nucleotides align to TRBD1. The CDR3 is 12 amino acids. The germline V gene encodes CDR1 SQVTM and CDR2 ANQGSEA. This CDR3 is CSAEGTGYGYTF. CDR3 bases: TGCAGCGCTGAAGGGACAGGCTATGGCTACACCTTC.

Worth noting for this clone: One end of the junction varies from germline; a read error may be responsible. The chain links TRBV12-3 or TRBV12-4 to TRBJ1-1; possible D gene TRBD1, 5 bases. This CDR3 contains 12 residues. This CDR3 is CASSRRQTATHF. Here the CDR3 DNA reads TGTGCCAGCAGCCGCAGGCAGACAGCTACTCACTTT.

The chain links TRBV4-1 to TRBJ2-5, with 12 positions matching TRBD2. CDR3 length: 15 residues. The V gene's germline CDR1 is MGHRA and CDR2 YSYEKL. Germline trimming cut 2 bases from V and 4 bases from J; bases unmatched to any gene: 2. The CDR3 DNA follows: TGCGCCAGCAGCCAACTGGGACTAGCGGGAGAGACCCAGTACTTC. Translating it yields CASSQLGLAGETQYF.

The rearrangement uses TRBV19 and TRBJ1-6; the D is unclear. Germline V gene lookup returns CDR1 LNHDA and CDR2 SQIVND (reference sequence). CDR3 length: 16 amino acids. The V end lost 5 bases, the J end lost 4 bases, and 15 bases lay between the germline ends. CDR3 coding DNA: TGTGCCAGTAGTCGGGGAACACAAGGGTATAATTCACCCCTCCACTTT. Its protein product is CASSRGTQGYNSPLHF.

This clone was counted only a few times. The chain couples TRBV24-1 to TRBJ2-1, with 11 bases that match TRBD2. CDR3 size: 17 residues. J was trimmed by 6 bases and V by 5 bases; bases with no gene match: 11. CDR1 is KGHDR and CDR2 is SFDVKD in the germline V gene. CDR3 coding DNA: TGTGCCACCAGTGGATCCCCCGGGCTAGCGGGGGGCAATGAGCAGTTCTTC. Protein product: CATSGSPGLAGGNEQFF.

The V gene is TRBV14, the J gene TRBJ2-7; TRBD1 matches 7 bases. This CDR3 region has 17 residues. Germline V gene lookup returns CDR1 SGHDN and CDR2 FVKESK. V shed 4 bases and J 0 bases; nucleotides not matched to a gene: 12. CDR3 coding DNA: TGTGCCAGCAGCCGTGCAGTCCGGGACAGCAGCTCCTACGAGCAGTACTTC. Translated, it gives CASSRAVRDSSSYEQYF.

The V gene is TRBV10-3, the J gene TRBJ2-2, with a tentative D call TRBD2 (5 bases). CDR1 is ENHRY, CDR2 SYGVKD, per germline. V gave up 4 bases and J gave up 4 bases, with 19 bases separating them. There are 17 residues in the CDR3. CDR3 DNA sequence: TGTGCCATCAGTGGCGTTCGCCCGGGGTTCGGCACCGGGGAGCTGTTTTTT. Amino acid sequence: CAISGVRPGFGTGELFF.

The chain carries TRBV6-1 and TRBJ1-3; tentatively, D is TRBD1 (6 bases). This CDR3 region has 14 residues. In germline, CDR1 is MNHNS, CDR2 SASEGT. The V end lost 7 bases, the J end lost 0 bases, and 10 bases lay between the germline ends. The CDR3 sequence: CASNGGHSGNTIYF. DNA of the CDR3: TGTGCCAGCAATGGGGGCCACTCTGGAAACACCATATATTTT.

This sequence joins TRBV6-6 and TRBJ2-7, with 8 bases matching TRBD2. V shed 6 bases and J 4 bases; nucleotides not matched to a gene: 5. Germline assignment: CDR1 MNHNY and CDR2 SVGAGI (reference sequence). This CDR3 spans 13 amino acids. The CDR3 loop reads CASRGLAAYEQYF. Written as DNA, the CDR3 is TGTGCCAGCAGAGGACTAGCAGCTTACGAGCAGTACTTC.

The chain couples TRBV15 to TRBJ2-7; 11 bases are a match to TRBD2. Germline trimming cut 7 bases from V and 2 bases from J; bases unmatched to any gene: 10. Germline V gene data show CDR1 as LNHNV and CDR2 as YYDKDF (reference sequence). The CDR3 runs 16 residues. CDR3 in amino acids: CATTEELAGVTYEQYF. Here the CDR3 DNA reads TGTGCCACCACCGAAGAACTAGCGGGAGTAACCTACGAGCAGTACTTC.

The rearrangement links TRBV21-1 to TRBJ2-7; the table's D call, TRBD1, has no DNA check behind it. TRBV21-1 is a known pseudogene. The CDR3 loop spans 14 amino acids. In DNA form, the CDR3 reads TGTGCCAGCAAAAAACCCGGGACAGCCCACGAGCAGTACTTC. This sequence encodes CASKKPGTAHEQYF.

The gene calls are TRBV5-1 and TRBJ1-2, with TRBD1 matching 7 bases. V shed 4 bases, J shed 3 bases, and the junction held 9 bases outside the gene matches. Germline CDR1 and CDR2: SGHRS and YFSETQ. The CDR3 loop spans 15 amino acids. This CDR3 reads CASSIDRGTDYGYTF. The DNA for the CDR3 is TGCGCCAGCAGCATCGACCGGGGGACAGACTATGGCTACACCTTC.

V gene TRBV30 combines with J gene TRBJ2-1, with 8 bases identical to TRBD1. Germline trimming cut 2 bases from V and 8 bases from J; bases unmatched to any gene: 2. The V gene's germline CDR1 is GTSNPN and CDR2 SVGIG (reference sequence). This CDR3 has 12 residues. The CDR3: CAWSLQGDEQFF. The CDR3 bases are TGTGCCTGGAGTTTACAGGGGGATGAGCAGTTCTTC.

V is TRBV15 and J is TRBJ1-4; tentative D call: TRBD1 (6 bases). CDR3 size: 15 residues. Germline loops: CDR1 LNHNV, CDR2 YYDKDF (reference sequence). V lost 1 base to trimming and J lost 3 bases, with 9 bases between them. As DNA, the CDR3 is TGTGCCACCAGCAGAGGGGGGCGAGCTAATGAAAAACTGTTTTTT. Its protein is CATSRGGRANEKLFF. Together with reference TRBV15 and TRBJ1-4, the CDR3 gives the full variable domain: DAMVIQNPRYQVTQFGKPVTLSCSQTLNHNVMYWYQQKSSQAPKLLFHYYDKDFNNEADTPDNFQSRRPNTSFCFLDIRSPGLGDTAMYLCATSRGGRANEKLFFGSGTQLSVL.

CDR3 DNA sequence: TGTGCCAGCAGGGGACAGGGGGCGGTCGGGGAGCTGTTTTTT. Protein product: CASRGQGAVGELFF. The chain joins TRBV2 to TRBJ2-2; 12 positions match TRBD1. With 6 bases clipped from V and 7 bases from J, the junction kept 3 bases outside the gene matches. The CDR3 is 14 amino acids. Germline CDR1 and CDR2: SNHLY and FYNNEI.

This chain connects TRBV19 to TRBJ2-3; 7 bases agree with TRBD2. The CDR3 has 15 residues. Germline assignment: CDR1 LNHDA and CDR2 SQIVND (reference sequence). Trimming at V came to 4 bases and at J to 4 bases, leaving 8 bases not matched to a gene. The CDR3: CASSTEVGRPDTQYF. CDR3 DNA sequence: TGTGCCAGTAGTACCGAAGTCGGGAGGCCAGATACGCAGTATTTT.